Below, one T cell receptor (beta chain) is given with its context. The antigen remains unidentified. The data belong to a study of OX40 agonist ivuxolimab in advanced cancers. About the study: Partial responses were achieved by three patients: one hepatocellular carcinoma, two cutaneous melanoma.

Study-wide points: With doses of 0.1 to 3.0 mg/kg, CD4+ and CD8+ blood T cells had undergone clonal expansion by week 6.

Peripheral blood came from all dose cohorts at three timepoints. Produced via immunoSEQ multiplex PCR; TCRdb's table is partial and in-frame only. The repertoire holds about 27,000 clones, with approximately 80% as singletons. The receptor's source is an adult with an advanced solid tumor such as melanoma, head and neck, liver or kidney cancer. Sequencing was performed on CD4+ or CD8+ T cells sorted from blood, taken in a trial of the OX40 agonist ivuxolimab.

The CDR3 reads CASSVGTGGFTEAFF. In DNA, the CDR3 is TGTGCCAGCAGCGTAGGCACAGGGGGATTCACTGAAGCTTTCTTT. The chain couples TRBV9 to TRBJ1-1, with TRBD1 matching over 8 bases. This CDR3 contains 15 residues. CDR1 is SGDLS and CDR2 is YYNGEE in the germline V gene. V lost 0 bases, J lost 4 bases, and 5 bases stayed unmatched.